The T cell receptor beta chain described here comes from a study of OX40 agonist ivuxolimab in advanced cancers. On this clone itself: Its specificity is unknown.

The CDR3 has 14 amino acids. Trimming left V 0 bases short and J 1 base short, with 6 bases between. Generated by immunoSEQ multiplex PCR, the TCRdb table keeps only in-frame clones and is missing some. The data contain about 28,000 clones, almost 85% of them seen just once; the ten biggest clones take up 18%. Overall study results and limits: Normalized T-cell clonal expansion was also low in some nonresponders.

The sequence came from an adult with an advanced solid tumor such as melanoma, head and neck, liver or kidney cancer. Sample: CD4+ or CD8+ T cells sorted from blood, taken in a trial of the OX40 agonist ivuxolimab. The V and J genes are TRBV5-3 and TRBJ2-3; no clear D. TRBV5-3 is filed as an ORF, its function uncertain. The CDR3 DNA is TGTGCCAGAAGCTTGGTTGTTTGCACAGATACGCAGTATTTT. Residues: CARSLVVCTDTQYF.